The present TCR beta chain was sequenced within a study of post-analysis software for immune sequencing data. Study context: Both relapsing-remitting and secondary progressive multiple sclerosis featured among the disease courses, as did progressive-relapsing multiple sclerosis.

Overall study results and limits: When patients were compared with controls, four to six TRBV segments were more frequent, TRBV5-6, TRBV5-1 and TRBV20-1 among them.

Built from TCR beta cDNA, the libraries had unique molecular identifiers in them. TCRdb analysed the PCR reads with MiXCR anew, one entry per CDR3 protein. Of 350,000 to 450,000 distinct CDR3 sequences in the sample, around a third are singletons; the top ten hold under 15%. CDR1 is SGHNT and CDR2 is YYREEE in the germline V gene (reference sequence). V was clipped by 0 bases and J by 1 base, with 7 bases between them. There are 14 residues in the CDR3. As to this clonotype: The antigen is undetermined.

The sequence was collected from a girl aged 10 to 17 with multiple sclerosis. The J gene is TRBJ1-1, the V gene TRBV5-4; D not certain. The sequenced sample was blood. CDR3 residues: CASSLEISNTEAFF. The CDR3 DNA reads TGTGCCAGCAGCTTGGAGATCTCGAACACTGAAGCTTTCTTT.